This T cell receptor beta chain was captured by sequencing in a study of human T cells and chemical hapten exposure (dated by TCRdb to 2020 to 2022). Context from the whole study: For sensitization, 2% DPC in acetone was applied to a roughly 2 cm by roughly 2 cm area of upper inner arm skin. Patients additionally received weekly therapeutic DPC doses to the scalp throughout the approximately 22-week study period. Patch testing was performed on the upper back with Finn chambers containing 0.01% DPC, and the patch tests were scored after 6 days according to International Contact Dermatitis Research Group standards. The patient cohort, mostly female, included alopecia areata with under or over 50% scalp involvement, alopecia totalis and alopecia universalis. Libraries were pooled for sequencing, and variation in per-sample TCR yields was attributed mainly to small differences in library volumes within the pool. Peripheral blood TCR repertoire changes were tracked in vivo in alopecia patients during primary and secondary sensitization to the hapten diphenylcyclopropenone (DPC). Blood samples were taken from patients before sensitization (week 0) and at 2, 6 and about 24 weeks after DPC sensitization. About 27 alopecia patients gave blood for TCR sequencing at one to four time points (pre-sensitization, 2, 6 and 24 weeks). Overall results and qualifications from the work: Because all patients had alopecia, a presumed autoimmune disease, the immune response of the patients might differ from that of healthy individuals. After repeated subsampling, the strength of the expansion versus patch-test correlation and the threshold at which it became significant changed. DPC sensitization did not change the number of TCRs with a frequency above 1 in 1000, and there was no evidence of changes in global repertoire structure. Patch test score correlated positively with the number of PT1 expanded TCRs, reaching significance at thresholds 8, 16 and 32 but not at 4. Significantly more large CDR3 similarity clusters were formed by expanded TCRs than by pre-sensitization or healthy control sets, consistent with antigen-driven responses.

Interpreted using the paper, the time point label stands for: pre-sensitization, week 0. The treatment or condition label here, explained by the study, means: therapeutic diphenylcyclopropenone sensitization with weekly scalp DPC. Blood at each patch-test visit was drawn before the patch test was applied. Patients were considered eligible if aged 18 to 70, diagnosed with alopecia and deemed suitable for DPC therapy, and patients were excluded if pregnant. Total RNA was extracted from unfractionated whole blood collected in Tempus Blood RNA tubes. At least ten counts were recorded for this clonotype. The antigen it binds to is not known. The record has no base qualities; no much larger clone is one base away. V gives up 5 bases and J gives up 4 bases, and the segment between their germline ends measures 14 bases. CDR1 and CDR2, per the germline V gene (reference sequence), are LNHDA and SQIVND. The CDR3 contains 14 residues, cysteine and phenylalanine counted. The entry retains the CDR3 DNA only, 42 bases that are in frame from base 1.

Libraries were built with RACE. Instrument on record: NextSeq 500. Library preparation attached unique molecular identifiers to individual cDNA molecules for quantitative, reproducible TCR counting. For every blood RNA sample, sequencing covered both the TCR alpha and TCR beta chains. As for the authors' bioinformatics: A median of roughly 98,000 TCRs per sample was observed, with a range of about 23,224 to 690,600. The Decombinator software suite was used to annotate the V, J and CDR3 of the TCR reads. Every sample was subsampled to the same number of TCRs (28,000) for the PS versus PT1 abundance plots. Expanded TCRs were defined as absent before sensitization and observed at least eight times at the 2-week time point. Using fastp trimming at Q25 and MiXCR clonotype assembly, TCRdb reanalyzed the public sequencing data and kept in-frame beta chains. One record per CDR3 amino acid sequence lists the most common genes and DNA. Here the V and J calls rest on TCRdb's processing, not on the authors' analysis. The sample table shows a few hundred thousand distinct CDR3 sequences, and about 5.4% are seen once. The ten largest account for approximately 8.2% of the sample.

The sequence came from a woman younger than 30 with alopecia areata. Some clones in this sample may be carry-over from other donors' samples. This chain joins TRBV19 to TRBJ1-2, and the D gene may be TRBD1, 6 bases matching. Sample: whole blood, taken in connection with sensitization to the hapten diphenylcyclopropenone (DPC). This receptor has the CDR3 CASSADRTSYGYTF. The sequence in DNA is TGTGCCAGTAGTGCAGACAGGACTTCCTATGGCTACACCTTC.